What follows are 8 T cell receptor beta chains derived from one specimen sequenced in a study of blood T cell repertoires in COVID-19. Using immunoSEQ multiplex PCR, the repertoire was profiled, and TCRdb retains in-frame clones only, with some absent. Of 35,000 to 50,000 clones detected, around 82% appear once; the ten largest clones hold less than 7%. Source material: peripheral blood. Receptor source: a woman over 75 with acute or convalescent COVID-19.

This rearrangement joins TRBV29-1 to TRBJ2-2; D is possibly TRBD1 (6 bases). Looked up from germline, CDR1 is SQVTM and CDR2 is ANQGSEA. V lost 7 bases and J 2 bases, leaving 20 bases between the germline ends. The CDR3 contains 16 residues. The CDR3 sequence is CSAAKTGTPNTGELFF. The CDR3 DNA is TGCAGCGCTGCGAAGACCGGGACACCAAACACCGGGGAGCTGTTTTTT.

The chain couples TRBV2 to TRBJ1-5, with D perhaps TRBD1 (5 bases). Trimming stripped 6 bases from V and 0 bases from J, with 18 bases between. Germline V gene lookup returns CDR1 SNHLY and CDR2 FYNNEI. The CDR3 contains 17 residues. As DNA, the CDR3 is TGTGCCAGCAGGGGAGGGGTGAGTGGGGATAGCAATCAGCCCCAGCATTTT. Residues: CASRGGVSGDSNQPQHF.

V and J are TRBV10-3 and TRBJ1-1, with D possibly matching TRBD1 (6 bases). CDR3 length: 13 residues. V was trimmed by 9 bases and J by 4 bases, leaving 15 bases between them. Germline CDR1 ENHRY, CDR2 SYGVKD. This CDR3 reads CAMDKGGSTEAFF. The DNA for the CDR3 is TGTGCCATGGATAAGGGGGGGAGCACTGAAGCTTTCTTT.

V gene TRBV5-1 combines with J gene TRBJ1-2; tentatively, D is TRBD1 (5 bases). Trimming took 4 bases from V and 2 from J, leaving 15 bases between them. This CDR3 spans 15 amino acids. Germline-derived CDR1 and CDR2 are SGHRS and YFSETQ. For the CDR3, the DNA is TGCGCCAGCAGCGCCCGACAGTCTTCAAACTATGGCTACACCTTC. As protein: CASSARQSSNYGYTF.

The chain uses TRBV2 and TRBJ1-1; D is ambiguous. V was shortened by 2 bases and J by 7 bases, with 5 bases between the two germline ends. CDR1 is SNHLY and CDR2 is FYNNEI in the germline V gene. The length of the CDR3 is 11 residues. This CDR3 is CASSETVEAFF. The CDR3 DNA follows: TGTGCCAGCAGTGAAACAGTTGAAGCTTTCTTT.

This sequence joins TRBV19 and TRBJ2-1; D is perhaps TRBD1 (6 bases). This CDR3 has 13 amino acids. V lost 4 bases and J 8 bases, leaving 12 bases between the germline ends. Germline lookup yields CDR1 LNHDA and CDR2 SQIVND (reference sequence). CDR3 in DNA: TGTGCCAGTAGTAAACAGGGTTTCCATGAGCAGTTCTTC. Encoded protein: CASSKQGFHEQFF.

The chain combines TRBV27 with TRBJ2-2, with TRBD1 identical over 8 bases. The ends lost 8 bases at V and 4 bases at J; junction bases unmatched: 9. Germline CDR1 MNHEY, CDR2 SMNVEV (reference sequence). The CDR3 extends over 15 amino acids. The CDR3 DNA reads as TGTGCCAGCCGGACAGGGCCGGGTTTCACCGGGGAGCTGTTTTTT. This gives the protein CASRTGPGFTGELFF.

The J gene is TRBJ2-7, the V gene TRBV19, with TRBD1 matching 7 bases. CDR1 and CDR2 (germline): LNHDA, SQIVND (reference sequence). The CDR3 contains 14 residues. J was trimmed by 4 bases and V by 4 bases; bases with no gene match: 7. Written as DNA, the CDR3 is TGTGCCAGTAGTACCCGACAGGGTGGTTACGAGCAGTACTTC. Protein product: CASSTRQGGYEQYF.